Listed below are T cell receptor beta chains from one sample, sequenced in a study of T cell responses to AZD1222 COVID-19 vaccine. Repertoires were generated with immunoSEQ multiplex PCR, while TCRdb's copy carries only in-frame clones and drops some. The repertoire holds 120,000 or so clones, with 90% as singletons. Material: peripheral blood, obtained on day 0 of MenACWY control vaccination. These TCRs come from an adult in good health. Both conserved end residues are part of each CDR3. The D gene is left open where the match is weak. Not all rows give a size; the values are once, few, many and, for expanded clones, a class.

>-|TRBJ1-1|TRBV7-2|-
TGTGCCAGCAGCTTAGGTGCCGGAATCATGAACACTGAAGCTTTCTTT
CASSLGAGIMNTEAFF
>TRBD2|TRBJ2-7|TRBV27|-
TGTGCCAGCAGAGTCAAAGCGGGAGAGGGCGAGCAGTACTTC
CASRVKAGEGEQYF
>TRBD1|TRBJ1-1|TRBV6-6|-
TGTGCCAGCAGTTTCACGGACAGGGCGAACACTGAAGCTTTCTTT
CASSFTDRANTEAFF
>-|TRBJ2-6|TRBV3-1/TRBV3-2|-
TGTGCCAGCAGCCAAGAAGTTGGAGGGCACTCTGGGGCCAACGTCCTGACTTTC
CASSQEVGGHSGANVLTF
>TRBD2|TRBJ2-1|TRBV18|-
TGTGCCAGCTCACCACCGGGACTAGCGGGTACCCTTACCTACAATGAGCAGTTCTTC
CASSPPGLAGTLTYNEQFF
>-|TRBJ2-3|TRBV4-3|-
TGCGCCAGCAGCCAAGATGGAATGGGGGACACCTGGAGGGTTAGCACAGATACGCAGTATTTT
CASSQDGMGDTWRVSTDTQYF
>TRBD1|TRBJ2-5|TRBV11-2|-
TGTGCCAGCAGCGACAGACAGGGTTTGAAGACCCAGTACTTC
CASSDRQGLKTQYF
>TRBD1|TRBJ2-7|TRBV28|-
TGTGCCAGCAGTTTACCATGGGACAGCCTTAGCTCCTACGAGCAGTACTTC
CASSLPWDSLSSYEQYF
>TRBD1|TRBJ1-2|TRBV5-1|large
TGCGCCAGCAGCTTGCTTCCTACAGGGGCCCCCAACTATGGCTACACCTTC
CASSLLPTGAPNYGYTF
>-|TRBJ1-1|TRBV19|-
TGTGCCAGTAGTATAGGGGGGGGACCGAACACTGAAGCTTTCTTT
CASSIGGGPNTEAFF
>-|TRBJ2-3|TRBV5-1|-
TGCGCCAGCAGCCCTGAGGTAGATACGCAGTATTTT
CASSPEVDTQYF
>-|TRBJ2-5|TRBV5-6|-
TGTGCCAGCAGCTTGTCGGGGTTGGAGGAGACCCAGTACTTC
CASSLSGLEETQYF
>-|TRBJ1-2|TRBV6-5|-
TGTGCCAGCAGTTTGAGGGAGCAGGCCCTGGCCTATGGCTACACCTTC
CASSLREQALAYGYTF
>TRBD2|TRBJ2-1|TRBV6-2/TRBV6-3|-
TGTGCCAGCAGTCCATCCGGGACTAGCACGGCTGAGCAGTTCTTC
CASSPSGTSTAEQFF
>-|TRBJ2-1|TRBV6-2/TRBV6-3|-
TGTGCCAGCAGTCGACAGTACTATGAGCAGTTCTTC
CASSRQYYEQFF
>-|TRBJ2-1|TRBV5-4|-
TGTGCCAGCAGCTTGGGTCCGGACAGCATGTACAATGAGCAGTTCTTC
CASSLGPDSMYNEQFF
>-|TRBJ1-1|TRBV28|-
TGTGCCAGCAGTTTAGATCACTCCACTGAAGCTTTCTTT
CASSLDHSTEAFF
>-|TRBJ2-7|TRBV5-1|-
TGCGCCAGCAGCTTGGCTGGCAGGGGGGACGAGCAGTACTTC
CASSLAGRGDEQYF